This record concerns one T cell receptor beta chain sequence. This clone's antigen is unknown. No clone much larger than this one lies a single base away; base qualities are absent. The data belong to a study of glioma-infiltrating T cells after dendritic cell vaccination (dated by TCRdb to 2016 to 2017). For the study in its entirety: The cohort comprised 15 or so glioblastoma patients from Phase I and II dendritic cell vaccination trials, 9 newly diagnosed and 6 with recurrent disease. Each patient got three intradermal injections of the dendritic cell vaccine, spaced at biweekly intervals, in the arm below the axilla. TCR sequencing metrics, including TIL content and tumor-blood repertoire overlap, were correlated with survival after dendritic cell vaccination. Autologous tumor lysate-pulsed dendritic cell vaccination was administered to the patients between the early 2000s and the early 2010s. In glioblastoma patients vaccinated with dendritic cells, deep sequencing of TCR beta CDR3 regions served to measure tumor-infiltrating lymphocyte content and to compare repertoires between tumor and blood. The vaccine consisted of monocyte-derived dendritic cells cultured seven days with IL-4 and GM-CSF, then pulsed overnight with autologous tumor lysate. The study at large found these results: The cohort was small and heterogeneous, few patients had complete blood and tumor sets, and even fewer had initial-recurrent tumor pairs. The TCR overlap response model with three groups was called speculative and said to need prospective validation. No direct relationship between TCR clonality and survival was found, suggesting that a diverse polyclonal response may matter. After dendritic cell vaccination, a higher estimated pretreatment TIL content predicted longer time to progression and longer overall survival.

The immunoSEQ assay amplified TCRB CDR3 regions from about 2 micrograms of genomic DNA, or from all available DNA when less than that amount was available. For multiplex PCR, 60 forward primers for TCR V beta segments and 13 reverse primers for J beta segments were used. Synthetic control templates were spiked into each sample at limiting dilution to estimate reads per starting template. Sequencing produced 87 bp reads on the Illumina HiSeq System. Turning to the authors' computational methods: To remove PCR and sequencing errors, closely related sequences were merged with a nearest neighbor algorithm. TCR overlap was measured as the percentage of unique tumor TCR beta sequences also present in the same patient's peripheral blood. TCRdb's version of the immuneACCESS table is confined to in-frame rearrangements and falls short of the full clone set. An unresolved V gene accounts for under half of the shortfall where checked; the remainder is of unknown origin. The D gene and trimming were derived from the DNA, and the V and J assignments and clone size from that table. Present in this sample are tens of thousands of clones, about nine tenths of which were seen just once. Approximately 14% of the sample is held by the ten biggest clonotypes.

Patients were selected for having adequate residual fresh-frozen tumor tissue and more than two years of available survival data. An isocitrate dehydrogenase mutation was not carried by any of the glioblastoma patients, although molecular status was otherwise variable. PBMC were collected before vaccination, two weeks after the third vaccination, and at tumor progression when it occurred. The Qiagen DNeasy Blood extraction Kit was used to extract genomic DNA. The receptor comes from a human donor with glioblastoma. The material sequenced was blood, taken before dendritic cell vaccination.

CDR3 reads: CASSPPGTPLHTDTQYF. The DNA sequence reads TGTGCCAGCAGCCCTCCCGGGACACCTCTCCACACAGATACGCAGTATTTT. This chain is built from TRBV4-2 and TRBJ2-3; TRBD1 is possibly the D segment (6 matching bases). The CDR3 sequence holds 17 residues, the cysteine and phenylalanine included. The kept DNA is CDR3 alone, 51 bases in frame from the first base. The junction carries 19 bases between V and J, which are trimmed by 4 bases and 2 bases respectively. CDR1 and CDR2 were assigned from the germline V gene as LGHNA and YNFKEQ.